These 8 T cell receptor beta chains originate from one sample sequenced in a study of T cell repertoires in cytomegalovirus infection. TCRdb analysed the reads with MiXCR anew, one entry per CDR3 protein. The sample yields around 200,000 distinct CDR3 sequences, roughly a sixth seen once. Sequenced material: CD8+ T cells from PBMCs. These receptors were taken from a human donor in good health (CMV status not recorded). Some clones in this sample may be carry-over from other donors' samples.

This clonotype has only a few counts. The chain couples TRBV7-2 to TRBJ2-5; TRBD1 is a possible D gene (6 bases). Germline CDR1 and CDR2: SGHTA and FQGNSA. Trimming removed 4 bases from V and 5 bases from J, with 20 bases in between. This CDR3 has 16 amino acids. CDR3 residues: CASSSAGGTGQETQYF. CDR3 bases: TGTGCCAGCAGCTCAGCAGGAGGAACAGGGCAGGAGACCCAGTACTTC.

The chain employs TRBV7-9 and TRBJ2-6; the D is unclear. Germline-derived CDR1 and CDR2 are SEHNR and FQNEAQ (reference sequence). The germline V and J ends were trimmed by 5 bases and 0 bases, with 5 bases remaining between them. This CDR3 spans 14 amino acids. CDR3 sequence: CASSVLSGANVLTF. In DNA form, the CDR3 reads TGTGCCAGCAGCGTCCTCTCTGGGGCCAACGTCCTGACTTTC.

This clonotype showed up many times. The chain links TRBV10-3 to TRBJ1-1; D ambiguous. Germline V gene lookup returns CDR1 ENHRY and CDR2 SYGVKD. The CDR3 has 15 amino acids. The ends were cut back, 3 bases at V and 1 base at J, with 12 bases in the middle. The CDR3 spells CAISEMNGQNTEAFF. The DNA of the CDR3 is TGTGCCATCAGTGAAATGAACGGCCAGAACACTGAAGCTTTCTTT.

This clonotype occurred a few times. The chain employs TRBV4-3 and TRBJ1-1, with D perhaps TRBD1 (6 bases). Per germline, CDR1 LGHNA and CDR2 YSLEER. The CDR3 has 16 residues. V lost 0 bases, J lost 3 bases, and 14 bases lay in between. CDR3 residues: CASSQDIRGVHTEAFF. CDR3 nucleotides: TGCGCCAGCAGCCAAGATATTAGGGGGGTCCACACTGAAGCTTTCTTT.

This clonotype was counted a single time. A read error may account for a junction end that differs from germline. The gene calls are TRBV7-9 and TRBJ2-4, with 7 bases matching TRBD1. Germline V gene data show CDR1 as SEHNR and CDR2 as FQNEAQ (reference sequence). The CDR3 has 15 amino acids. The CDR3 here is CASSLAAQGENSQYF. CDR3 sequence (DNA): TGTGCCAGCAGCTTAGCAGCGCAGGGGGAAAACAGTCAGTACTTC. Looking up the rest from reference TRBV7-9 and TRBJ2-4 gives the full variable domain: DTGVSQNPRHKITKRGQNVTFRCDPISEHNRLYWYRQTLGQGPEFLTYFQNEAQLEKSRLLSDRFSAERPKGSFSTLEIQRTEQGDSAMYLCASSLAAQGENSQYFGAGTRLSVL.

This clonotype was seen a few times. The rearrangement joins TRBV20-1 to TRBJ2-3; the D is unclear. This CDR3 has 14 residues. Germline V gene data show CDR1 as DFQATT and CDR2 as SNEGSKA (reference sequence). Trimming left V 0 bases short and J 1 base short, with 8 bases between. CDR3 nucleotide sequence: TGCAGTGCTAGAGATAGTCAGGGCACAGATACGCAGTATTTT. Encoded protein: CSARDSQGTDTQYF.

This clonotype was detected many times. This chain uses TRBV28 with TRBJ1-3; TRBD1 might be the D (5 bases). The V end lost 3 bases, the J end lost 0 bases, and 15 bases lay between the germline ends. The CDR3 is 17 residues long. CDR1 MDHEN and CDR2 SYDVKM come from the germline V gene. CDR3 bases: TGTGCCAGCAGTTTTCTCGGGGACGCGGGCTCTGGAAACACCATATATTTT. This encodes CASSFLGDAGSGNTIYF.

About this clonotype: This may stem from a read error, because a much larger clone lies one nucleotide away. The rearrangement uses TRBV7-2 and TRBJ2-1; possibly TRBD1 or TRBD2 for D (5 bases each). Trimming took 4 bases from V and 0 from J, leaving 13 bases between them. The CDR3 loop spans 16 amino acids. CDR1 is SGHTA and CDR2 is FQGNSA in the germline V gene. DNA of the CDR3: TGTACCAGCAGCTGGATGGGGGAATCCTCCTACAATGAGCAGTTCTTC. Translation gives CTSSWMGESSYNEQFF.